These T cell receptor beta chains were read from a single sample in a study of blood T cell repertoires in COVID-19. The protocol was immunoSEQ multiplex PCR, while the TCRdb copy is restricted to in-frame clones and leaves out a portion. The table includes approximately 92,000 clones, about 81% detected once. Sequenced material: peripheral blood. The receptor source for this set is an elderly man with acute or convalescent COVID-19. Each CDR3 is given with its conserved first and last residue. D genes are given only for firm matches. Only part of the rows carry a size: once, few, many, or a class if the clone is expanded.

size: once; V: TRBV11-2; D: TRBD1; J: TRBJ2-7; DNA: TGTGCCAGTGGGACAGGCTTTTCCTACGAGCAGTACTTC; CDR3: CASGTGFSYEQYF
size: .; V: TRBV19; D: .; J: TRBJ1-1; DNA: TGTGCCAGTAGTATAAGGGGGAAGGGGGCTTTCTTT; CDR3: CASSIRGKGAFF
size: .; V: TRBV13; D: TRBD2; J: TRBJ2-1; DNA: TGTGCCAGCAGCTTAGGGGGGAGGGCCCTCAGGTACAATGAGCAGTTCTTC; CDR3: CASSLGGRALRYNEQFF
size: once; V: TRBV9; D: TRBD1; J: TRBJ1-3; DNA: TGTGCCAGCAGCGTAGACCCCGGGACAGGTCCCGGGAACACCATATATTTT; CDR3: CASSVDPGTGPGNTIYF
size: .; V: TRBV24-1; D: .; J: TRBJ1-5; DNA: TGTGCCACCAGTGATTTGCTGGCCACTCAGCCCCAGCATTTT; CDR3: CATSDLLATQPQHF
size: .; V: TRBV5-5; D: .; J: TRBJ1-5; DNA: TGTGCCAGCAGCTCGGTTAGGGGGAGCAATCAGCCCCAGCATTTT; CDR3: CASSSVRGSNQPQHF
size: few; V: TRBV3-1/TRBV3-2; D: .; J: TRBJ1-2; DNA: TGTGCCAGCAGCCAAGTACGGGACTATGGCTACACCTTC; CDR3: CASSQVRDYGYTF
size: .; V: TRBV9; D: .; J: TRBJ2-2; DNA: TGTGCCAGCAGCGTAGGGCCCAACACCGGGGAGCTGTTTTTT; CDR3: CASSVGPNTGELFF
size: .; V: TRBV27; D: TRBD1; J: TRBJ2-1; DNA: TGTGCCAGCACCACGGGGACAGGGATTGAGCAGTTCTTC; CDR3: CASTTGTGIEQFF
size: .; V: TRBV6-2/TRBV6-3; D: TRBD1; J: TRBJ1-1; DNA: TGTGCCAGCAGTTACTCTGGAGGGGGCCCATATGAAGCTTTCTTT; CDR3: CASSYSGGGPYEAFF
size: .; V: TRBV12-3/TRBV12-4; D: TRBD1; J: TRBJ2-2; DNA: TGTGCCAGCAGTCCCACAGGGGCCGGGGAGCTGTTTTTT; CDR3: CASSPTGAGELFF
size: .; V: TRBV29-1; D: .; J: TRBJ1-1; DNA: TGCAGCGTTGAAGGCAAGATGCGAACTGAAGCTTTCTTT; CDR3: CSVEGKMRTEAFF
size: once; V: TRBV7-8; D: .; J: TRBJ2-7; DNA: TGTGCCAGCAGCCAAGGGAGTGAGCAGTACTTC; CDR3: CASSQGSEQYF
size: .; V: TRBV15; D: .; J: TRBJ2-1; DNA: TGTGCCACCGCTAGACAGAAGCGCAATGAGCAGTTCTTC; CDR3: CATARQKRNEQFF
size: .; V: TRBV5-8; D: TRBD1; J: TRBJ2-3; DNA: TGTGCCAGCAGCCACCCTCCGGGACAGGGGAGCACAGATACGCAGTATTTT; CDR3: CASSHPPGQGSTDTQYF
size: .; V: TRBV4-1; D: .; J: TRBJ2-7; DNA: TGCGCCAGCAGCCAAGAACTGCAATACGAGCAGTACTTC; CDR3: CASSQELQYEQYF
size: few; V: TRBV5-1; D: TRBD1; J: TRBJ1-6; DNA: TGCGCCAGCAGCTCTACAGGGGGCGATTCACCCCTCCACTTT; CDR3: CASSSTGGDSPLHF
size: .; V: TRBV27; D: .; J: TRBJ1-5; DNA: TGTGCCAGCAGCCACAGGTACAATCAGCCCCAGCATTTT; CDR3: CASSHRYNQPQHF
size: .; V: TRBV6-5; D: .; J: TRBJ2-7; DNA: TGTGCCAGCAGTTCCCTAGGACTAAACTACGAGCAGTACTTC; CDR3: CASSSLGLNYEQYF
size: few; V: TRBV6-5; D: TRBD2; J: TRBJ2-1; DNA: TGTGCCAGCAGGGCGGGGGTAGGGTTAAATGAGCAGTTCTTC; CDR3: CASRAGVGLNEQFF
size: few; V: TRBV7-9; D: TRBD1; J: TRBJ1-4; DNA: TGTGCCAGCAGCTTCGGGGACAGGACAAACGAAAAACTGTTTTTT; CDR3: CASSFGDRTNEKLFF
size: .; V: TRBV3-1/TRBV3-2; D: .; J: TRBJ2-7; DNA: TGTGCCAGCCGGAGCTGGAGTTACGAGCAGTACTTC; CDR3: CASRSWSYEQYF
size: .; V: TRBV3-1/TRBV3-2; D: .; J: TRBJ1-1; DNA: TGTGCCAGCAGACAGGGTGGCACTGAAGCTTTCTTT; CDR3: CASRQGGTEAFF
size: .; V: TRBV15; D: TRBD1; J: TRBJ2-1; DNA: TGTGCCACCAGCAGAGAGGGGACAGGGGGCAATGAGCAGTTCTTC; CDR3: CATSREGTGGNEQFF
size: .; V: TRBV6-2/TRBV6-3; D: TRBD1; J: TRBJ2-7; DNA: TGTGCCAGCAGTGGGATCGGGACAGGGAGCTACGAGCAGTACTTC; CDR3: CASSGIGTGSYEQYF
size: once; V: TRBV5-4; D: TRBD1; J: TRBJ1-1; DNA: TGTGCCAGCAGTAGCCCCGGGACAGGGATGGCAGCTGTTGAAGCTTTCTTT; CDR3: CASSSPGTGMAAVEAFF
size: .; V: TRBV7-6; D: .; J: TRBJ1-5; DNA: TGTGCCAGCAGCTTAGACGGTATCGGTCAGCCCCAGCATTTT; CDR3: CASSLDGIGQPQHF
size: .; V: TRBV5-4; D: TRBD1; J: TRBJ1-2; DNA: TGTGCCTGCAACAGGGGGGGTTTATCAGCTAACTATGGCTACACCTTC; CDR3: CACNRGGLSANYGYTF
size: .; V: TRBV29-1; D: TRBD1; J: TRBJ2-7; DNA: TGCAGCGTTACAAGATCTGACAGGGGGCTGCCCTACGAGCAGTACTTC; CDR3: CSVTRSDRGLPYEQYF
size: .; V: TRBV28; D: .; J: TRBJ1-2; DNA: TGTGCCAGCAGTAGGAGGCTCTATGGCTACACCTTC; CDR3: CASSRRLYGYTF
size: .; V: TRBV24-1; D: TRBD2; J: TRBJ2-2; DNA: TGTGCCACCAGTGCCATCCCGACCGGGGGGGAGGACACCGGGGAGCTGTTTTTT; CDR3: CATSAIPTGGEDTGELFF
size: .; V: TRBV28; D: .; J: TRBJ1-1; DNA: TGTGCCAGCAGTTTAGCAGGGATCGAGAACACTGAAGCTTTCTTT; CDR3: CASSLAGIENTEAFF
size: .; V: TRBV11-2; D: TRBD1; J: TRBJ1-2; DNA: TGTGCCAGCAGCTCCGACAGGGTAAATTGGTATGGCTACACCTTC; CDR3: CASSSDRVNWYGYTF
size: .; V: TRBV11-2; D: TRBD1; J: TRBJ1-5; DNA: TGTGCCAGCAGCCCCGGACAGGGCATGGGCAATCAGCCCCAGCATTTT; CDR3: CASSPGQGMGNQPQHF
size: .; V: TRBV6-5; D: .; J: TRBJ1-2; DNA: TGTGCCAGCAGTTACTCGATGGGGCTAGGAGCTGGCTACACCTTC; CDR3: CASSYSMGLGAGYTF
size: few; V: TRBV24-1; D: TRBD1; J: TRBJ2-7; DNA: TGTGCCACCAGTGATCGGGACAGGGGAAGCGAGCAGTACTTC; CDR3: CATSDRDRGSEQYF
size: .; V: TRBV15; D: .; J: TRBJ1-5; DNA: TGTGCCACCAGCAGAGATCTGGGGGGGAATCAGCCCCAGCATTTT; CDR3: CATSRDLGGNQPQHF
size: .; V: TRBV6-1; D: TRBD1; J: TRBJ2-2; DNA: TGTGCCAGCAGTGATGGGACAGGGAGATCCGGGGAGCTGTTTTTT; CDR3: CASSDGTGRSGELFF
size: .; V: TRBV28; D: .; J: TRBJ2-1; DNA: TGTGCCAGCAGCGTCGGGGGATCTCAAAATGAGCAGTTCTTC; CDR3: CASSVGGSQNEQFF
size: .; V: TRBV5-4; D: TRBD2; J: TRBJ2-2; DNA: TGTGCCAGCAGTTCACGGACTAGCGGGAGTGCCGGGGAGCTGTTTTTT; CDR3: CASSSRTSGSAGELFF
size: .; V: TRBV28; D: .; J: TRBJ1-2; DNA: TGTGCCAGCAGCCCCCGGAGTGGGTATGGCTACACCTTC; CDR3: CASSPRSGYGYTF
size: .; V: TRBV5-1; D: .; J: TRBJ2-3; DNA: TGCGCCAGCAGCCCCCGGGGTGGGGGGACAGATACGCAGTATTTT; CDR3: CASSPRGGGTDTQYF
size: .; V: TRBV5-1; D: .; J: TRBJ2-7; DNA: TGCGCCAGCAGCTTGGGCGGGTACGAGCAGTACTTC; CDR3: CASSLGGYEQYF
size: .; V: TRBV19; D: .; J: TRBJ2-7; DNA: TGTGCCAGTAGTATAGGTTCTAGAGCGACCGAGCAGTACTTC; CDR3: CASSIGSRATEQYF
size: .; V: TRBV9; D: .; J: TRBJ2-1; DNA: TGTGCCAGCAGCGTGTCAACCTACAATGAGCAGTTCTTC; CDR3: CASSVSTYNEQFF
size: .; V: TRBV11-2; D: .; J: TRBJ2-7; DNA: TGTGCCAGCAGCTTAGTGGACAGCTCCTACGAGCAGTACTTC; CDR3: CASSLVDSSYEQYF
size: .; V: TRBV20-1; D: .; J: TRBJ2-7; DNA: TGCAGAGGGGGGGAGAGGTACGAGCAGTACTTC; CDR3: CRGGERYEQYF
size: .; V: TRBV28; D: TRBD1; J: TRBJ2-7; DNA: TGTGCCAGCAGTTCCGGGGACAGGGACTTCTACGAGCAGTACTTC; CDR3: CASSSGDRDFYEQYF
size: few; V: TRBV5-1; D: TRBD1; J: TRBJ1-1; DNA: TGCGCCAGCAGCTTGCCGGGACAGATGAACACTGAAGCTTTCTTT; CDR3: CASSLPGQMNTEAFF
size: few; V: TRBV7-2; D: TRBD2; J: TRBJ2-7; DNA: TGTGCCAGCAGCCCACAAGGCGGGGGGGCTTACGAGCAGTACTTC; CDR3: CASSPQGGGAYEQYF
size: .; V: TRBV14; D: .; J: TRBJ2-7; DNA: TGTGCCAGCAGCCAAGACGGCTACGAGCAGTACTTC; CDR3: CASSQDGYEQYF
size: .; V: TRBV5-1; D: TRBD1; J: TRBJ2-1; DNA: TGCGCCAGTCAGCCCCAGGGACAGCCCTACAATGAGCAGTTCTTC; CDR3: CASQPQGQPYNEQFF
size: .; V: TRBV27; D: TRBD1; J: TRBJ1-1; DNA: TGTGCCAGCAGTCCCCGGACAGGGGGGGTCACTGAAGCTTTCTTT; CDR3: CASSPRTGGVTEAFF
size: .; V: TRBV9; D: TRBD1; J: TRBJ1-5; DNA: TGTGCCAGCAGCGCGAGACAGGGTTGGGATCAGCCCCAGCATTTT; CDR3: CASSARQGWDQPQHF
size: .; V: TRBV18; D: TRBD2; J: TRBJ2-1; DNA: TGTGCCAGCTCACCAACTAGCGGGAGAGGGTACAATGAGCAGTTCTTC; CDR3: CASSPTSGRGYNEQFF
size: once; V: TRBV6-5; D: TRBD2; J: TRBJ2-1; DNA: TGTGCCAGCAGGTTCGAGCGGGGGGGCTACAATGAGCAGTTCTTC; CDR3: CASRFERGGYNEQFF
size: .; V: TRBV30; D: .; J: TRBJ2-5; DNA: TGTGCCTGGACCAACCAAGAGACCCAGTACTTC; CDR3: CAWTNQETQYF